The clone carrying this TCR beta chain was picked up many times. What was amplified from RNA transcripts were TCR beta CDR3 regions. With the HTBI primer set, the TCR CDR3 went through a first round of RT-PCR. TCRdb used MiXCR to reprocess the multiplex PCR reads, holding one entry per CDR3 protein. The sample lists approximately 400,000 distinct CDR3 sequences, more than 12% occurring once. CDR1 DFQATT and CDR2 SNEGSKA come from the germline V gene (reference sequence). The V and J ends lost 6 bases and 6 bases respectively, with 10 bases between them. This CDR3 has 11 residues. This sample was included in a study of T cells in Graves' hyperthyroidism and ophthalmopathy. Study-level background: Peripheral blood specimens were obtained at initial diagnosis, prior to any treatment.

Lactation, pregnancy, other autoimmune disease or uncontrolled infection excluded patients. What was sequenced was blood. The chain has TRBV20-1 and TRBJ2-3; D unresolved. This receptor was obtained from a woman aged 25-40 years with Graves' hyperthyroidism. DNA of the CDR3: TGCAGTGCCATCAAGACGGATACGCAGTATTTT. Translated, it gives CSAIKTDTQYF.